This T cell receptor (beta chain) is drawn from a study of graft-versus-host responses after intestinal transplantation. Overall study context: Tacrolimus and steroids were given for about three years to all recipients after anti-thymocyte globulin induction. Study-level findings and limits: Recipient marrow harbored GvH clones, some of which surfaced first in ileum or blood.

As for this clone: The antigen remains undetermined.

TCRdb's table, derived via immunoSEQ multiplex PCR, lists solely in-frame clones and lacks some. The sample yields about 110,000 clones, 85% to 95% seen once. Sequencing used unstimulated CD8+ T cells sorted from spleen or lymph node cells, obtained before transplant. The TCR comes from a human donor who was the organ donor for an intestinal transplant.

The CDR3 sequence: CASSIDPAGQGAHEQYF. DNA of the CDR3: TGTGCCAGTAGTATAGATCCCGCGGGACAGGGGGCCCACGAGCAGTACTTC. This chain links TRBV19 with TRBJ2-7, with 12 bases that match TRBD1. The CDR3 extends over 17 amino acids. CDR1 LNHDA and CDR2 SQIVND come from the germline V gene (reference sequence). V was clipped by 0 bases and J by 5 bases; unmatched bases: 8.